This T cell receptor beta chain was sequenced in a study of CD8 T cells in ankylosing spondylitis. As concerns this clonotype: Its cognate antigen is unknown.

General study findings and limits: Ankylosing spondylitis blood appeared to carry a characteristic TCR beta motif of several highly homologous variants.

One entry per CDR3 protein results from TCRdb running MiXCR on the 5' RACE reads. The sample comprises approximately 140,000 distinct CDR3 sequences, about 15% of which are singletons, and roughly a third rests with the top ten. Sample: blood, either unsorted or a sorted T cell fraction (not recorded which). The clonotype comes from a male donor with ankylosing spondylitis.

The CDR3 nucleotides read TGTGCCAGCAGCGTCGCCCAGGTTGCGCACGAGCAGTTCTTC. This gives the protein CASSVAQVAHEQFF. The V call is TRBV9, the J call TRBJ2-1; no definite D call. The CDR3 runs 14 residues. Germline CDR1 is SGDLS and CDR2 is YYNGEE. Trimming shortened V by 2 bases and J by 10 bases, and 16 bases separated the two germline ends.